This T cell receptor (beta chain) was documented in a study of cytomegalovirus exposure and HLA in healthy donors. General study findings and limits: In vitro testing confirmed a few CMV-associated chains as specific for CMV antigens. Most TCR sequences showed up rarely, but some public TCRs showed up in many donors. Published work reported that the classifier diagnosed cytomegalovirus status with high specificity and sensitivity. Some TCR beta chains (about 180 of them) were listed as cytomegalovirus-associated.

This clone occurred once. Its antigen is currently unknown. The CDR3 runs to 13 residues. V was shortened by 4 bases and J by 8 bases, with 14 bases between the two germline ends. Germline values: CDR1 MDHEN, CDR2 SYDVKM. Here immunoSEQ multiplex PCR was the method, and the copy in TCRdb shows in-frame clones only, minus some. The data show 55,000 to 75,000 clones, 90% to 97% seen once. The source is a woman in her late teens or twenties in good health and CMV-seronegative. Specimen: PBMCs. The rearrangement links TRBV28 to TRBJ1-2; the D gene is possibly TRBD1 (6 bases). The CDR3 nucleotides are TGTGCCAGCAGTTCCCAGGGGTCAGGGGGCTACACCTTC. Its translation is CASSSQGSGGYTF.